One sample yielded the 29 T cell receptor beta chains listed below, sequenced in a study of beta chain features in type 1 diabetes. These receptors are not linked to any known antigen. Study-level points and caveats: TCRB CDR3 length was moderately but significantly reduced in all four CD4+ subsets of Type 1 diabetes patients.

Sequenced material consisted of expressed TCRB transcripts (all of the isolated RNA was reverse transcribed). Repertoires were generated with immunoSEQ multiplex PCR, while TCRdb's copy carries only in-frame clones and drops some. Of about 700,000 clones listed, about an eighth are singletons. What was sequenced was naive CD4+ T cells from blood. These receptor sequences come from a man between 18 and 29 years old with type 1 diabetes.

This clone was seen more than once but under ten times. V is TRBV6-6 and J is TRBJ1-6; 7 bases are a match to TRBD1. The CDR3 runs 16 residues. Unmatched junction bases numbered 5, after V lost 1 base and J lost 5 bases. Germline values: CDR1 MNHNY, CDR2 SVGAGI (reference sequence). This CDR3 is CASSYWGRGNNSPLHF. CDR3 bases: TGTGCCAGCAGTTACTGGGGCAGGGGGAATAATTCACCCCTCCACTTT.

This clone came up a few times. The chain employs TRBV19 and TRBJ2-7; the D call may be TRBD1 or TRBD2 (5 bases each). The CDR3 is 15 amino acids. Per germline, CDR1 LNHDA and CDR2 SQIVND (reference sequence). Trimming cost V 4 bases and J 3 bases, with 16 bases left between them. CDR3 protein: CASSSGWGSVYEQYF. CDR3 bases: TGTGCCAGTAGTAGCGGCTGGGGGAGCGTCTACGAGCAGTACTTC.

The chain combines TRBV11-2 with TRBJ2-2, with 8 bases aligning to TRBD2. Germline CDR1 reads SGHAT; CDR2 reads FQNNGV. This CDR3 is 16 amino acids long. Losses at the gene ends were 5 bases for V and 2 bases for J; bases not matched to a gene: 7. In nucleotides, the CDR3 is TGTGCCAGCAGCCCCGGGAGCGGGGGAAACACCGGGGAGCTGTTTTTT. The encoded protein is CASSPGSGGNTGELFF. The full variable domain, in which reference TRBV11-2 and TRBJ2-2 provide the parts outside the CDR3, is EAGVAQSPRYKIIEKRQSVAFWCNPISGHATLYWYQQILGQGPKLLIQFQNNGVVDDSQLPKDRFSAERLKGVDSTLKIQPAKLEDSAVYLCASSPGSGGNTGELFFGEGSRLTVL.

The DNA of the CDR3 is TGTGCCAGCACCCCGGGACAGGGGGAGCCCCTCCACTTT. Protein product: CASTPGQGEPLHF. This chain joins TRBV7-6 and TRBJ1-6, with 11 bases fitting TRBD1. This CDR3 contains 13 residues. Germline V gene data show CDR1 as SGHVS and CDR2 as FNYEAQ. The V gene end was trimmed by 7 bases and the J gene end by 13 bases; junction bases not matched to a gene: 6.

This clone was observed a few times. The same CDR3 is also encoded by other DNA sequences in this sample. The genes are TRBV7-9 and TRBJ2-5; possibly TRBD2 for D (6 bases). Germline V gene data show CDR1 as SEHNR and CDR2 as FQNEAQ (reference sequence). The V end was cut by 3 bases, the J end by 5 bases, with 7 bases between. The CDR3 consists of 12 residues. CDR3: CASSFGGETQYF. Here the CDR3 DNA reads TGTGCCAGCAGCTTTGGGGGGGAGACCCAGTACTTC.

V usage is TRBV2 and J usage is TRBJ2-7; D possibly corresponds to TRBD1 (5 bases). Trimming stripped 6 bases from V and 6 bases from J, with 12 bases between. The CDR3 totals 12 residues. The germline V gene has CDR1 SNHLY and CDR2 FYNNEI. The CDR3 sequence is CASRLPGPEQYF. CDR3 coding DNA: TGTGCCAGCAGGTTGCCAGGGCCCGAGCAGTACTTC. Full variable domain (remainder filled in from reference TRBV2 and TRBJ2-7): EPEVTQTPSHQVTQMGQEVILRCVPISNHLYFYWYRQILGQKVEFLVSFYNNEISEKSEIFDDQFSVERPDGSNFTLKIRSTKLEDSAMYFCASRLPGPEQYFGPGTRLTVT.

This clone was found a few times. The chain's CDR3 is CASSFLEGETQYF. The CDR3 DNA reads TGCGCCAGCAGCTTTTTAGAGGGCGAGACCCAGTACTTC. V gene TRBV5-1 combines with J gene TRBJ2-5, with D tentatively TRBD2 (5 bases). V lost 2 bases and J lost 5, with 10 bases in between. Germline V gene data show CDR1 as SGHRS and CDR2 as YFSETQ. The CDR3 runs to 13 residues. Full variable domain (missing parts from reference TRBV5-1 and TRBJ2-5): KAGVTQTPRYLIKTRGQQVTLSCSPISGHRSVSWYQQTPGQGLQFLFEYFSETQRNKGNFPGRFSGRQFSNSRSEMNVSTLELGDSALYLCASSFLEGETQYFGPGTRLLVL.

Only a few counts were recorded for this clone. The V gene is TRBV30, the J gene TRBJ1-1; no definite D call. The CDR3 sequence is 12 residues long. Trimming took 2 bases from V and 3 from J, leaving 7 bases between them. Germline assignment: CDR1 GTSNPN and CDR2 SVGIG (reference sequence). The CDR3 region is CAWSPVHTEAFF. For the CDR3, the DNA is TGTGCCTGGAGTCCGGTGCACACTGAAGCTTTCTTT.

In its sample, this clone was seen a few times. The V and J genes are TRBV5-1 and TRBJ2-3, with 9 bases lining up with TRBD1. The V gene's germline CDR1 is SGHRS and CDR2 YFSETQ. This CDR3 has 15 amino acids. V dropped 4 bases and J dropped 6; count of bases not matched to a gene: 9. CDR3 sequence (DNA): TGCGCCAGCAGCCGAGGACAGGGGTCCCCGGATACGCAGTATTTT. Translated: CASSRGQGSPDTQYF.

This clone was counted only a few times. This chain links TRBV15 with TRBJ1-4; D unclear. The CDR3 is 14 residues long. Germline V CDR1 and CDR2: LNHNV, YYDKDF (reference sequence). V was cut by 5 bases and J by 8 bases, with 15 bases left in between. CDR3 in amino acids: CATSPVGPDEKLFF. The CDR3 DNA reads TGTGCCACCAGCCCCGTAGGGCCGGACGAAAAACTGTTTTTT.

This clone turned up a few times. The chain carries TRBV7-9 and TRBJ1-2, with TRBD1 as a possible D gene (6 bases). The CDR3 is 13 residues long. Between the trimmed V and J ends, which lost 2 bases and 6 bases, there was a span of 10 bases. Per the germline V gene, CDR1 is SEHNR and CDR2 is FQNEAQ (reference sequence). DNA for the CDR3: TGTGCCAGCAGCTTAAGAGGGGGTAATGGCTACACCTTC. Translated, it gives CASSLRGGNGYTF.

This clone was detected a few times. The V call is TRBV11-2, the J call TRBJ2-2; 9 nucleotides line up with TRBD1. After removal of 5 bases from V and 3 bases from J, the junction contained 4 bases not matched to a gene. Germline loops: CDR1 SGHAT, CDR2 FQNNGV. CDR3 size: 15 residues. The CDR3 DNA follows: TGTGCCAGCAGCCCACAGGGGGCGTACACCGGGGAGCTGTTTTTT. It codes for CASSPQGAYTGELFF. The full variable domain, its missing parts supplied by reference TRBV11-2 and TRBJ2-2, is EAGVAQSPRYKIIEKRQSVAFWCNPISGHATLYWYQQILGQGPKLLIQFQNNGVVDDSQLPKDRFSAERLKGVDSTLKIQPAKLEDSAVYLCASSPQGAYTGELFFGEGSRLTVL.

V and J are TRBV5-6 and TRBJ2-1; D unresolved. V lost 0 bases and J lost 4, with 11 bases in between. This CDR3 contains 15 residues. Germline loops: CDR1 SGHDT, CDR2 YYEEEE. The CDR3 loop is CASSLALGPYNEQFF. The CDR3 nucleotides are TGTGCCAGCAGCTTGGCTCTAGGGCCGTACAATGAGCAGTTCTTC.

This clone was detected only a few times. The V and J genes are TRBV30 and TRBJ2-7; D possibly uses TRBD1 or TRBD2 (5 bases each). The CDR3 runs 13 residues. Germline lookup yields CDR1 GTSNPN and CDR2 SVGIG (reference sequence). Trimming stripped 1 base from V and 6 bases from J, with 13 bases between. DNA for the CDR3: TGTGCCTGGAGTGACGTCGGGGCGGGCGAGCAGTACTTC. As protein: CAWSDVGAGEQYF.

The chain employs TRBV30 and TRBJ2-7; no clear D gene. Trimming removed 2 bases from V and 7 bases from J, with 18 bases in between. This CDR3 is 14 amino acids long. Germline CDR1 and CDR2: GTSNPN and SVGIG (reference sequence). As DNA, the CDR3 is TGTGCCTGGAGTTCCCGGGTCCGTGGGTCAGAGCAGTACTTC. Translation: CAWSSRVRGSEQYF.

V gene TRBV5-6 combines with J gene TRBJ2-1; D might be TRBD1 or TRBD2, each matching 6 bases. V lost 1 base to trimming and J lost 9 bases, with 14 bases between them. Germline values: CDR1 SGHDT, CDR2 YYEEEE. The CDR3 has 14 amino acids. CDR3 region: CASSLQRGPIEQFF. The CDR3 region has the DNA TGTGCCAGCAGCTTGCAACGGGGGCCTATTGAGCAGTTCTTC.

This clone was found a few times. This chain joins TRBV2 and TRBJ1-2; possible D gene TRBD1, 6 bases. V shed 7 bases and J shed 6 bases, with 12 bases lying between them. The CDR3 consists of 12 residues. Germline loops: CDR1 SNHLY, CDR2 FYNNEI. The CDR3 DNA reads as TGTGCCAGCATTCAACAGGGTCATGGCTACACCTTC. Translating it yields CASIQQGHGYTF.

The V call is TRBV30, the J call TRBJ1-4, with D perhaps TRBD1 (5 bases). Between the trimmed V and J ends, which lost 0 bases and 11 bases, there was a span of 16 bases. CDR1 GTSNPN and CDR2 SVGIG come from the germline V gene (reference sequence). The CDR3 extends over 14 amino acids. The CDR3 region is CAWSVLPTEMKLFF. CDR3 DNA sequence: TGTGCCTGGAGTGTGCTCCCGACAGAGATGAAACTGTTTTTT.

This chain connects TRBV15 to TRBJ1-5; the D is unclear. This CDR3 comprises 13 residues. The V and J ends lost 0 bases and 8 bases respectively, with 8 bases between them. CDR1 is LNHNV and CDR2 is YYDKDF in the germline V gene (reference sequence). The CDR3 here is CATSRDHMEPQHF. Written as DNA, the CDR3 is TGTGCCACCAGCAGAGACCACATGGAGCCCCAGCATTTT. Complete variable domain (other parts from reference TRBV15 and TRBJ1-5): DAMVIQNPRYQVTQFGKPVTLSCSQTLNHNVMYWYQQKSSQAPKLLFHYYDKDFNNEADTPDNFQSRRPNTSFCFLDIRSPGLGDTAMYLCATSRDHMEPQHFGDGTRLSIL.

This clone was seen more than once but under ten times. V gene TRBV30 combines with J gene TRBJ1-6; D may be TRBD1 (5 bases). The CDR3 runs 14 residues. The germline gives CDR1 GTSNPN, CDR2 SVGIG (reference sequence). V was cut by 0 bases and J by 11 bases, with 14 bases left in between. The chain's CDR3 is CAWSVQGTKPPLHF. Written as DNA, the CDR3 is TGTGCCTGGAGTGTACAAGGGACGAAACCACCCCTCCACTTT.

The chain employs TRBV5-1 and TRBJ1-1, with 10 bases lining up with TRBD1. The germline V gene encodes CDR1 SGHRS and CDR2 YFSETQ. This CDR3 has 17 residues. V lost 1 base and J lost 4; bases outside the gene matches: 10. The CDR3 DNA sequence: TGCGCCAGCAGCTTGTATGGCGTGACAGGGGGCCTCACTGAAGCTTTCTTT. The encoded protein is CASSLYGVTGGLTEAFF.

The chain uses TRBV5-4 and TRBJ2-6, with a possible D match to TRBD1 (5 bases). The CDR3 runs 15 residues. V gave up 0 bases and J gave up 1 base, with 5 bases separating them. Germline V gene lookup returns CDR1 SGHNT and CDR2 YYREEE (reference sequence). DNA for the CDR3: TGTGCCAGCAGCTTGGACAGGTCTGGGGCCAACGTCCTGACTTTC. It specifies CASSLDRSGANVLTF.

The chain joins TRBV7-2 to TRBJ1-6, with 9 bases fitting TRBD1. Germline loops: CDR1 SGHTA, CDR2 FQGNSA. This CDR3 contains 14 residues. The trim removed 6 bases at V and 11 bases at J, leaving 8 bases unmatched. The CDR3 region is CASSKDRGDPPLHF. The CDR3 nucleotides are TGTGCCAGCAGTAAGGACAGGGGAGATCCACCCCTCCACTTT.

This clone was counted between two and nine times. The chain has TRBV27 and TRBJ1-1; TRBD1 matches at 7 bases. With 5 bases clipped from V and 1 base from J, the junction kept 10 bases outside the gene matches. The CDR3 has 16 residues. The germline V gene encodes CDR1 MNHEY and CDR2 SMNVEV (reference sequence). The CDR3 reads CASSLYLDRKNTEAFF. DNA for the CDR3: TGTGCCAGCAGTCTTTATCTGGACAGGAAGAACACTGAAGCTTTCTTT.

The genes are TRBV5-1 and TRBJ1-2, with a weak D call TRBD1 (5 bases). Deletions cut 4 bases from V and 8 bases from J, with 18 bases between. The length of the CDR3 is 14 residues. From germline, CDR1 is SGHRS and CDR2 YFSETQ. The CDR3 nucleotides read TGCGCCAGCAGCCAGGCTGTCCCGGGGCGAGGCTACACCTTC. Protein: CASSQAVPGRGYTF.

The J gene is TRBJ1-2, the V gene TRBV28, with 8 bases fitting TRBD1. Germline CDR1 MDHEN, CDR2 SYDVKM. After removal of 5 bases from V and 3 bases from J, the junction contained 8 bases not matched to a gene. The CDR3 has 15 amino acids. DNA of the CDR3: TGTGCCAGCAGTCTTCACGCGGACAGGGACTATGGCTACACCTTC. The encoded protein is CASSLHADRDYGYTF.

This chain connects TRBV5-6 to TRBJ2-6; D might be TRBD1 (5 bases). Deletions cut 2 bases from V and 0 bases from J, with 6 bases between. Germline V lookup: CDR1 SGHDT, CDR2 YYEEEE. CDR3 length equals 15 residues. The CDR3 DNA follows: TGTGCCAGCAGCTTTGACAGCTCTGGGGCCAACGTCCTGACTTTC. This translates into CASSFDSSGANVLTF.

This clone was picked up a small number of times. The chain links TRBV19 to TRBJ2-3; D unclear. The CDR3 consists of 15 residues. V was pared by 0 bases and J by 3 bases, with 10 bases between. CDR1 and CDR2 (germline): LNHDA, SQIVND (reference sequence). The CDR3 coding sequence is TGTGCCAGTAGTATAGAGCCAATGGGAACAGATACGCAGTATTTT. Encoded protein: CASSIEPMGTDTQYF.

The chain carries TRBV30 and TRBJ2-5; D gene ambiguous. The length of the CDR3 is 12 residues. Trimming left V 1 base short and J 5 bases short, with 8 bases between. Germline lookup yields CDR1 GTSNPN and CDR2 SVGIG (reference sequence). DNA for the CDR3: TGTGCCTGGAGTGCCCCCGGGGAGACCCAGTACTTC. Its protein product is CAWSAPGETQYF.